This T cell receptor (beta chain) was observed in a study of response to subunit inactivated influenza vaccine. V was clipped by 4 bases and J by 7 bases; unmatched bases: 7. The CDR3 spans 13 residues. Germline lookup yields CDR1 SQVTM and CDR2 ANQGSEA. TCRdb called the RT-PCR reads again in MiXCR, with one record for every CDR3 protein. The sample carries a few hundred thousand distinct CDR3 sequences, around 10% recorded once. The table lists this clonotype with many counts. These records were also assigned to another study, of T cells expressing NK-cell markers. That paper states: UMI-tagged 5'RACE template switching yielded the TCR beta cDNA. CD3+CD56+NKG2C+, CD3+CD56+NKG2C- and CD3+CD56-NKG2C+ T cells, once sorted, supplied the TCR beta repertoires. The authors sequenced eight donors, of whom seven were HCMV-seropositive and one was seronegative. Of the CD8+ T cells in more than five donors, roughly 1.0-7.5% belonged to dominant NKG2C+ clonotypes.

The clonotype comes from a man between 50 and 59 years old who received an inactivated influenza vaccine. The material sequenced was PBMCs from blood, taken on the day of vaccination. The chain combines TRBV29-1 with TRBJ2-1, with 7 bases fitting TRBD1. The CDR3: CSVARTGVNEQFF. The CDR3 bases are TGCAGCGTTGCGCGAACAGGGGTGAATGAGCAGTTCTTC.